Shown below are 11 T cell receptor beta chains from a single sample sequenced in a study of beta chain features in type 1 diabetes. Reverse transcription of all isolated RNA meant that expressed TCRB transcripts were sequenced. Sequencing used immunoSEQ multiplex PCR; TCRdb keeps in-frame clones, though not all of them. The sample holds some 900,000 clones, about a sixth seen once. Sequenced sample: naive CD4+ T cells from blood. All receptors come from a woman between 18 and 29 years old in good health.

This rearrangement joins TRBV28 to TRBJ2-4; D not resolved. Trimming cost V 0 bases and J 2 bases, with 8 bases left between them. The CDR3 length is 15 residues. Germline CDR1 MDHEN, CDR2 SYDVKM. CDR3 amino acids: CASSLWAPPKNIQYF. As DNA, the CDR3 is TGTGCCAGCAGTTTATGGGCTCCCCCCAAAAACATTCAGTACTTC. Filled out from reference TRBV28 and TRBJ2-4, the complete variable domain reads DVKVTQSSRYLVKRTGEKVFLECVQDMDHENMFWYRQDPGLGLRLIYFSYDVKMKEKGDIPEGYSVSREKKERFSLILESASTNQTSMYLCASSLWAPPKNIQYFGAGTRLSVL.

This clone was detected a few times. This sequence joins TRBV7-2 and TRBJ2-3, with TRBD2 matching 11 bases. This CDR3 region has 17 residues. The V gene end was trimmed by 1 base and the J gene end by 2 bases; junction bases not matched to a gene: 5. Germline V gives CDR1 SGHTA, CDR2 FQGNSA. The CDR3 reads CASSLVTSGRYTDTQYF. DNA of the CDR3: TGTGCCAGCAGCTTAGTAACTAGCGGGAGATACACAGATACGCAGTATTTT.

In regard to this clone: Sequence at one end of the junction differs from germline and may be a read error. V is TRBV19 and J is TRBJ2-7; D is uncertain. CDR1 is LNHDA and CDR2 is SQIVND in the germline V gene (reference sequence). The CDR3 spans 13 residues. The CDR3 sequence is CTSSIDPENEQYF. CDR3 coding DNA: TGTACCAGTAGTATAGATCCCGAGAACGAGCAGTACTTC.

J is TRBJ2-1 and V is TRBV28, with 8 bases fitting TRBD2. This CDR3 contains 16 residues. From germline, CDR1 is MDHEN and CDR2 SYDVKM. Unmatched junction bases numbered 7, after V lost 6 bases and J lost 0 bases. The CDR3, as DNA: TGTGCCAGCAGATATACGAGCGGGAGCTCCTACAATGAGCAGTTCTTC. It translates to CASRYTSGSSYNEQFF.

J is TRBJ1-5 and V is TRBV27; 7 nucleotides agree with TRBD1. Trimming cost V 5 bases and J 3 bases; bases outside gene matches: 7. The CDR3 extends over 15 amino acids. Looked up from germline, CDR1 is MNHEY and CDR2 is SMNVEV (reference sequence). The CDR3 DNA follows: TGTGCCAGCAGTCCTGACAGGGTTAACAATCAGCCCCAGCATTTT. Residues: CASSPDRVNNQPQHF.

This chain links TRBV5-1 with TRBJ2-1, with D maybe TRBD2 (5 bases). Germline lookup yields CDR1 SGHRS and CDR2 YFSETQ. The V gene lost 0 bases and the J gene lost 5 bases, with 12 bases spanning the gap. CDR3 length: 15 residues. CDR3 region: CASSLAAGLNNEQFF. In DNA, the CDR3 is TGCGCCAGCAGCTTGGCTGCGGGCCTGAACAATGAGCAGTTCTTC.

This clone was seen a handful of times. Other DNA sequences in the sample encode the same CDR3. The V and J genes are TRBV7-2 and TRBJ2-5; D uncertain. Germline CDR1 and CDR2: SGHTA and FQGNSA. The germline V and J ends were trimmed by 2 bases and 4 bases, with 5 bases remaining between them. The CDR3 totals 12 residues. CDR3 in DNA: TGTGCCAGCAGCTTAAGTGGAGAGACCCAGTACTTC. This encodes CASSLSGETQYF.

This clone was recorded a few times. The rearrangement links TRBV7-9 to TRBJ1-4, with unresolved D. The CDR3 runs to 13 residues. Trimming took off 4 bases at V and 5 bases at J, with 8 bases between the two ends. CDR1 is SEHNR and CDR2 is FQNEAQ in the germline V gene (reference sequence). CDR3 nucleotides: TGTGCCAGCAGCTCGTGGAGCAATGAAAAACTGTTTTTT. Its protein is CASSSWSNEKLFF.

The DNA for the CDR3 is TGCACCAGCAGCTACCGACCCCGGGCCTACGAGCAGTACTTC. This gives the protein CTSSYRPRAYEQYF. The chain employs TRBV1 and TRBJ2-7; the tabulated D call, TRBD2, remains unverified against the DNA. TRBV1 is classified as a pseudogene. This CDR3 has 14 amino acids.

This clone was seen once. J is TRBJ1-1 and V is TRBV18; D unresolved. The CDR3 covers 14 residues. Germline V gene lookup returns CDR1 KGHSH and CDR2 LQKENI. V was pared by 3 bases and J by 0 bases, with 8 bases between. CDR3 coding DNA: TGTGCCAGCTCACCCGTTCAAATGAACACTGAAGCTTTCTTT. It codes for CASSPVQMNTEAFF.

This clone appeared a few times. The rearrangement links TRBV19 to TRBJ1-5; no firm D call. CDR3 length equals 13 residues. The germline V gene encodes CDR1 LNHDA and CDR2 SQIVND (reference sequence). The germline V and J ends were trimmed by 3 bases and 5 bases, with 8 bases remaining between them. For the CDR3, the DNA is TGTGCCAGTAGTATTACGGGCCATCAGCCCCAGCATTTT. Its protein product is CASSITGHQPQHF.